Presented here are 21 T cell receptor beta chains from one specimen sequenced in a study of shared clonotypes between healthy human individuals (dated by TCRdb to about 2020). The library was built by means of the immunoSEQ multiplex PCR assay. Drawn from immuneACCESS, this table holds only the in-frame rearrangements with V and J called that TCRdb kept. Clones are partly lost; checked studies trace under half to an unresolved V gene and leave the rest unexplained. The sample yields millions of clones; less than 95% were counted once. The top ten clones comprise 0.85% to 1.3% of the sample. CD8 naive samples were obtained by positive selection for CCR7 among CD45RO-negative cells, yielding a CD45RA+CCR7+ population from which TemRA cells were excluded. The source material was naive CD8+ T cells sorted from blood. The sample's cell subset or site label, decoded: CD45RA+CCR7+. Receptors originate from a man aged 18 to 29 in good health.

This chain connects TRBV10-1 to TRBJ2-7; D might be TRBD2 (6 bases). V dropped 5 bases and J dropped 1 base, with 18 bases sitting between them. The CDR3 extends over 16 amino acids. Germline CDR1 WNHNN, CDR2 SYGVQD (reference sequence). The CDR3 is CASSPGDGGTSYEQYF. CDR3 DNA sequence: TGCGCCAGCAGTCCAGGAGATGGCGGGACGTCCTACGAGCAGTACTTC.

The J gene is TRBJ2-1, the V gene TRBV27, with D perhaps matching TRBD1 (6 bases). There are 15 residues in the CDR3. The germline V gene encodes CDR1 MNHEY and CDR2 SMNVEV (reference sequence). Trimming removed 4 bases at V and 3 bases at J, with 13 bases between. CDR3 amino acids: CASSSGAINYNEQFF. In nucleotides, the CDR3 is TGTGCCAGCAGTTCAGGGGCTATTAACTACAATGAGCAGTTCTTC.

V gene TRBV5-8 combines with J gene TRBJ2-3; D possibly corresponds to TRBD1 (6 bases). The CDR3 is 17 amino acids. Germline V gives CDR1 SGHTS, CDR2 YDEGEE. Trimming removed 0 bases from V and 4 bases from J, with 18 bases in between. The CDR3 DNA follows: TGTGCCAGCAGCTTGGGTCTTTTGACAGGTGGGGCAGATACGCAGTATTTT. It is translated as CASSLGLLTGGADTQYF.

The chain uses TRBV19 and TRBJ2-1; 9 bases align to TRBD1. Germline-derived CDR1 and CDR2 are LNHDA and SQIVND (reference sequence). There are 16 residues in the CDR3. V shed 6 bases and J 2 bases; nucleotides not matched to a gene: 8. The DNA for the CDR3 is TGTGCCAGTAGCAGCCTGGGACAGGGACCCTACAATGAGCAGTTCTTC. It is translated as CASSSLGQGPYNEQFF.

This clone was seen a single time. The sample has other DNA sequences that encode this CDR3 too. The chain has TRBV4-1 and TRBJ2-7; D is undetermined. The CDR3 consists of 15 residues. CDR1 is MGHRA and CDR2 is YSYEKL in the germline V gene. Trimming stripped 1 base from V and 1 base from J, with 11 bases between. The CDR3 region has the DNA TGCGCCAGCAGCCAAGGTCCGGGTTCTTCCTACGAGCAGTACTTC. This gives the protein CASSQGPGSSYEQYF.

CDR3 in amino acids: CAWSGLPPAVAGQYF. The CDR3 region has the DNA TGTGCCTGGAGTGGACTTCCCCCCGCTGTTGCAGGGCAGTACTTC. This sequence joins TRBV30 and TRBJ2-7; no reliable D call. Trimming took off 1 base at V and 9 bases at J, with 22 bases between the two ends. This CDR3 region has 15 residues. Germline CDR1 and CDR2: GTSNPN and SVGIG (reference sequence). The complete variable domain, with remaining parts taken from reference TRBV30 and TRBJ2-7, reads SQTIHQWPATLVQPVGSPLSLECTVEGTSNPNLYWYRQAAGRGLQLLFYSVGIGQISSEVPQNLSASRPQDRQFILSSKKLLLSDSGFYLCAWSGLPPAVAGQYFGPGTRLTVT.

The chain employs TRBV10-2 and TRBJ1-1, with D perhaps TRBD1 (5 bases). V dropped 6 bases and J dropped 7 bases, with 9 bases sitting between them. The V gene's germline CDR1 is WSHSY and CDR2 SAAADI. The CDR3 contains 11 residues. The CDR3 coding sequence is TGCGCCAGCAGCTCTGGGGGTGAAGCTTTCTTT. It codes for CASSSGGEAFF.

V and J are TRBV14 and TRBJ2-3; possibly TRBD1 or TRBD2 for D (5 bases each). The V gene's germline CDR1 is SGHDN and CDR2 FVKESK. V gave up 1 base and J gave up 3 bases, with 23 bases separating them. The CDR3 is 19 amino acids. CDR3 bases: TGTGCCAGCAGCCAAGGGGCCCAAAATCGGGACGAGGGGACAGATACGCAGTATTTT. This codes for CASSQGAQNRDEGTDTQYF.

This sequence joins TRBV20-1 and TRBJ2-3; D gene unclear. CDR1 is DFQATT, CDR2 SNEGSKA, per germline (reference sequence). V lost 5 bases, J lost 2 bases, and 2 bases lay in between. This CDR3 contains 10 residues. The chain's CDR3 is CSAVTDTQYF. The CDR3 DNA reads as TGCAGTGCTGTCACAGATACGCAGTATTTT.

J is TRBJ2-1 and V is TRBV9; D tentatively fits TRBD1 or TRBD2 (5 bases each). This CDR3 has 16 residues. Trimming left V 4 bases short and J 3 bases short, with 17 bases between. Per the germline V gene, CDR1 is SGDLS and CDR2 is YYNGEE. The CDR3 DNA sequence: TGTGCCAGCAGCACAAGCCGGGACGATTACTACAATGAGCAGTTCTTC. Encoded protein: CASSTSRDDYYNEQFF.

The V call is TRBV19, the J call TRBJ2-2; no definite D call. CDR1 and CDR2 (germline): LNHDA, SQIVND (reference sequence). Trimming took off 10 bases at V and 1 base at J, with 13 bases between the two ends. The CDR3 sequence is 14 residues long. The CDR3, as DNA: TGTGCCACCGTCGGACCGAAGAACACCGGGGAGCTGTTTTTT. Its translation: CATVGPKNTGELFF.

The rearrangement joins TRBV11-2 to TRBJ2-3, with D unresolved. The CDR3 length is 16 residues. Per the germline V gene, CDR1 is SGHAT and CDR2 is FQNNGV. V shed 4 bases and J shed 2 bases, with 16 bases lying between them. Here the CDR3 DNA reads TGTGCCAGCAGCTCCCCCCTGGGCGGCTACACAGATACGCAGTATTTT. This encodes CASSSPLGGYTDTQYF. Full variable domain (rest looked up from reference TRBV11-2 and TRBJ2-3): EAGVAQSPRYKIIEKRQSVAFWCNPISGHATLYWYQQILGQGPKLLIQFQNNGVVDDSQLPKDRFSAERLKGVDSTLKIQPAKLEDSAVYLCASSSPLGGYTDTQYFGPGTRLTVL.

This chain connects TRBV7-9 to TRBJ2-7; the D call may be TRBD1 or TRBD2 (5 bases each). The germline CDR1 and CDR2 sequences are SEHNR and FQNEAQ (reference sequence). The CDR3 spans 15 residues. With 3 bases removed from V and 0 bases from J, the gap between germline ends came to 12 bases. The CDR3 region has the DNA TGTGCCAGCAGCTTCCCCCGGGACGGCTCCTACGAGCAGTACTTC. Amino acid sequence: CASSFPRDGSYEQYF.

The rearrangement uses TRBV7-8 and TRBJ1-2, with 8 bases that match TRBD1. J was trimmed by 2 bases and V by 3 bases; bases with no gene match: 17. CDR1 and CDR2 (germline): SGHVS, FQNEAQ. There are 19 residues in the CDR3. The CDR3 DNA reads TGTGCCAGCAGCTTCGCCATGGCCTTCTTGACAGGGGCCAACTATGGCTACACCTTC. Its translation: CASSFAMAFLTGANYGYTF. The variable domain in full, completed from reference TRBV7-8 and TRBJ1-2, reads GAGVSQSPRYKVAKRGQDVALRCDPISGHVSLFWYQQALGQGPEFLTYFQNEAQLDKSGLPSDRFFAERPEGSVSTLKIQRTQQEDSAVYLCASSFAMAFLTGANYGYTFGSGTRLTVV.

The chain couples TRBV5-6 to TRBJ2-5; D tentatively fits TRBD1 or TRBD2 (5 bases each). The assigned J gene may be wrong: the sequence end matches TRBJ2-7 better. Germline V gene lookup returns CDR1 SGHDT and CDR2 YYEEEE. CDR3 length: 14 residues. CDR3 DNA: TGTGCCAGCAGCCTCGGGACCGTTGCTTACGAGCAGTACTTC. As protein: CASSLGTVAYEQYF.

The genes are TRBV18 and TRBJ2-5, with D unclear. Trimming removed 1 base at V and 3 bases at J, with 6 bases between. The V gene's germline CDR1 is KGHSH and CDR2 LQKENI. The CDR3 runs to 13 residues. CDR3 DNA sequence: TGTGCCAGCTCACCACTGACCGAAGAGACCCAGTACTTC. It encodes CASSPLTEETQYF.

A note on this clone: Within the sample, other DNA sequences also encode this same CDR3. The chain links TRBV10-3 to TRBJ2-7; 7 nucleotides align to TRBD1. After removal of 3 bases from V and 5 bases from J, the junction contained 1 base not matched to a gene. CDR3 length equals 12 residues. CDR1 ENHRY and CDR2 SYGVKD come from the germline V gene. The CDR3 DNA reads TGTGCCATCAGTGAAGGGGGCGACGAGCAGTACTTC. This encodes CAISEGGDEQYF.

The V gene is TRBV5-6, the J gene TRBJ2-7; perhaps TRBD1 as D (6 bases). This CDR3 has 14 residues. The germline gives CDR1 SGHDT, CDR2 YYEEEE. The V end was cut by 5 bases, the J end by 2 bases, with 14 bases between. CDR3 in DNA: TGTGCCAGCAGATATCAGGGGTTCACCTACGAGCAGTACTTC. Translating it yields CASRYQGFTYEQYF.

The chain recombines TRBV7-9 with TRBJ1-2; no definite D call. Trimming pared 4 bases from V and 2 bases from J, leaving 14 bases between. There are 15 residues in the CDR3. CDR1 and CDR2 (germline): SEHNR, FQNEAQ (reference sequence). CDR3: CASSSKAAANYGYTF. DNA of the CDR3: TGTGCCAGCAGCTCCAAGGCGGCAGCCAACTATGGCTACACCTTC.

For this clone: Other DNA sequences in the sample encode the same CDR3. This chain uses TRBV11-3 with TRBJ2-7; D is tentatively TRBD1 or TRBD2 (5 bases each). The CDR3 is 13 amino acids. The germline V gene encodes CDR1 SGHNT and CDR2 YENEEA. Trimming removed 3 bases from V and 4 bases from J, with 10 bases in between. The chain's CDR3 is CASSLGTDYEQYF. The CDR3 nucleotides are TGTGCCAGCAGCTTGGGGACGGATTACGAGCAGTACTTC.

The chain employs TRBV7-9 and TRBJ2-1; D ambiguous. Deletions cut 2 bases from V and 2 bases from J, with 10 bases between. CDR3 length: 15 residues. Germline V lookup: CDR1 SEHNR, CDR2 FQNEAQ (reference sequence). For the CDR3, the DNA is TGTGCCAGCAGCTTATTCGAACCTACCTACAATGAGCAGTTCTTC. Its translation: CASSLFEPTYNEQFF.